A single sample gave rise to the 22 T cell receptor beta chains below, sequenced in a study of chemoradiotherapy in HPV16-positive cancers. TCRdb's table, derived via immunoSEQ multiplex PCR, lists solely in-frame clones and lacks some. The table lists tens of thousands of clones, around nine tenths of them singletons. The sample consisted of blood, taken from a patient who underwent chemoradiotherapy. These receptors were collected from a human donor with HPV-associated anogenital cancer.

J is TRBJ1-3 and V is TRBV4-2; a weak D match, TRBD1 (6 bases). This CDR3 contains 17 residues. Per the germline V gene, CDR1 is LGHNA and CDR2 is YNFKEQ. With 1 base removed from V and 0 bases from J, the gap between germline ends came to 13 bases. CDR3 DNA sequence: TGTGCCAGCAGCCAAGTATTGACAGGTCGCTCTGGAAACACCATATATTTT. As protein: CASSQVLTGRSGNTIYF.

Written as DNA, the CDR3 is TGCGCCAGCAGCCAGCTACCGGGACAGGGCGCTGGCTACACCTTC. Translation gives CASSQLPGQGAGYTF. This chain connects TRBV4-1 to TRBJ1-2, with 9 nucleotides matching TRBD1. Looked up from germline, CDR1 is MGHRA and CDR2 is YSYEKL. CDR3 length: 15 residues. V lost 3 bases and J lost 7; bases outside the gene matches: 9.

This clone was detected a few times. This chain joins TRBV11-2 and TRBJ1-4; D possibly corresponds to TRBD1 (5 bases). Germline V gene lookup returns CDR1 SGHAT and CDR2 FQNNGV. V lost 5 bases to trimming and J lost 13 bases, with 17 bases between them. CDR3 length equals 13 residues. CDR3 region: CASSPLRGIGLFF. Here the CDR3 DNA reads TGTGCCAGCAGCCCGCTTCGGGGGATTGGACTGTTTTTT.

This clone was seen just once. The V and J genes are TRBV14 and TRBJ1-1, with 8 bases lining up with TRBD1. Looked up from germline, CDR1 is SGHDN and CDR2 is FVKESK. CDR3 size: 16 residues. The V and J ends lost 0 bases and 6 bases, in that order; junction bases with no gene match: 9. The CDR3 loop reads CASSQDRTGRLAEAFF. For the CDR3, the DNA is TGTGCCAGCAGCCAAGATAGGACAGGGCGGTTAGCTGAAGCTTTCTTT.

This clone was detected only once. The chain uses TRBV7-8 and TRBJ2-7; D is uncertain. With 4 bases removed from V and 3 bases from J, the gap between germline ends came to 4 bases. CDR3 length: 11 residues. Germline loops: CDR1 SGHVS, CDR2 FQNEAQ. CDR3 DNA: TGTGCCAGCAGCTCAGACTACGAGCAGTACGTC. As protein: CASSSDYEQYV.

This chain connects TRBV30 to TRBJ2-5; 8 bases fit TRBD1. V lost 7 bases to trimming and J lost 5 bases; unmatched junction nucleotides: 9. Per germline, CDR1 GTSNPN and CDR2 SVGIG (reference sequence). There are 13 residues in the CDR3. The DNA of the CDR3 is TGTGCCTCAAGACAGGGGCTACGGGAGACCCAGTACTTC. This translates into CASRQGLRETQYF. The whole variable domain, remainder taken from reference TRBV30 and TRBJ2-5, is SQTIHQWPATLVQPVGSPLSLECTVEGTSNPNLYWYRQAAGRGLQLLFYSVGIGQISSEVPQNLSASRPQDRQFILSSKKLLLSDSGFYLCASRQGLRETQYFGPGTRLLVL.

This rearrangement joins TRBV7-8 to TRBJ1-1; 7 nucleotides line up with TRBD1. The J segment lost 3 bases and the V segment lost 5 bases, leaving 6 bases of the junction unmatched. The V gene's germline CDR1 is SGHVS and CDR2 FQNEAQ. The CDR3 runs to 14 residues. In DNA form, the CDR3 reads TGTGCCAGCAGCCCGGGACAGACCTACACTGAAGCTTTCTTT. Translating gives CASSPGQTYTEAFF.

The rearrangement uses TRBV5-5 and TRBJ1-3; TRBD1 aligns across 8 bases. J gave up 4 bases and V 4 bases, and 7 bases lay outside the gene matches. The CDR3 has 15 residues. Germline V gene sequence: CDR1 SGHKS, CDR2 YYEKEE (reference sequence). This chain's CDR3 is CASSLTRQGGNTIYF. CDR3 coding DNA: TGTGCCAGCAGCCTAACGAGACAGGGGGGAAACACCATATATTTT.

On this clone itself: The DNA is left out, because the CDR3 cannot be placed on it with certainty; the CDR3 is given as TCRdb lists it. The genes are TRBV9 and TRBJ2-7; the table's TRBD2 call for D was not verified on the DNA. The germline V gene has CDR1 SGDLS and CDR2 YYNGEE. The CDR3 is made up of 13 amino acids, end residues included. CDR3 region: CASSWGDGTSQVV.

V and J are TRBV18 and TRBJ1-5, with TRBD1 matching 8 bases. The V and J ends lost 8 bases and 4 bases, in that order; junction bases with no gene match: 10. From germline, CDR1 is KGHSH and CDR2 LQKENI. The CDR3 totals 15 residues. This chain's CDR3 is CASANGDRTNQPQHF. The DNA of the CDR3 is TGTGCCAGCGCTAACGGGGACAGGACTAATCAGCCCCAGCATTTT.

The rearrangement joins TRBV10-3 to TRBJ2-7; D assignment may be TRBD1 or TRBD2 (5 bases each). The CDR3 runs to 17 residues. Germline V gene sequence: CDR1 ENHRY, CDR2 SYGVKD. V lost 0 bases, J lost 0 bases, and 15 bases lay in between. CDR3 in DNA: TGTGCCATCAGTGAGTCGAGGGGCAGCGGCTTCTCCTACGAGCAGTACTTC. This codes for CAISESRGSGFSYEQYF.

The chain joins TRBV15 to TRBJ1-1; D is ambiguous. V was cut by 0 bases and J by 8 bases, with 19 bases left in between. CDR3 length: 16 amino acids. CDR1 is LNHNV, CDR2 YYDKDF, per germline (reference sequence). CDR3 DNA: TGTGCCACCAGCAGAGATAGGGCAGGCTACACCCCCGAAGCTTTCTTT. It specifies CATSRDRAGYTPEAFF.

The chain carries TRBV14 and TRBJ1-1; D unresolved. The CDR3 is 12 amino acids. Germline V gene data show CDR1 as SGHDN and CDR2 as FVKESK. V lost 6 bases, J lost 1 base, and 6 bases lay in between. Here the CDR3 reads CASSRRNTEAFF. CDR3 coding DNA: TGTGCCAGCAGTCGCCGGAACACTGAAGCTTTCTTT.

CDR3 sequence: CASSMVWGPTGGGHEAFF. CDR3 bases: TGTGCCAGTAGTATGGTGTGGGGTCCGACAGGGGGCGGACATGAAGCTTTCTTT. The chain is built from TRBV19 and TRBJ1-1; 10 positions agree with TRBD1. CDR1 is LNHDA, CDR2 SQIVND, per germline (reference sequence). This CDR3 is built from 18 residues. Trimming took 3 bases from V and 7 from J; bases not matched to a gene: 17.

The V gene is TRBV19, the J gene TRBJ2-1, with 12 nucleotides matching TRBD2. CDR1 and CDR2 (germline): LNHDA, SQIVND (reference sequence). J was trimmed by 4 bases and V by 4 bases; bases with no gene match: 5. The CDR3 totals 16 residues. The CDR3 region is CASSTASGGGYNEQFF. Here the CDR3 DNA reads TGTGCCAGTAGTACCGCTAGCGGGGGGGGTTACAATGAGCAGTTCTTC.

The rearrangement joins TRBV11-2 to TRBJ2-1, with D perhaps TRBD2 (5 bases). Trimming took off 6 bases at V and 1 base at J, with 10 bases between the two ends. CDR3 length equals 14 residues. Germline CDR1 and CDR2: SGHAT and FQNNGV. The CDR3 sequence is CASRDSLSYNEQFF. CDR3 DNA sequence: TGTGCCAGCAGGGACTCACTATCCTACAATGAGCAGTTCTTC.

The chain has TRBV14 and TRBJ2-3; D remains unclear. Germline assignment: CDR1 SGHDN and CDR2 FVKESK. The V end was cut by 1 base, the J end by 6 bases, with 14 bases between. The CDR3 contains 15 residues. The chain's CDR3 is CASSQATPAGDTQYF. DNA for the CDR3: TGTGCCAGCAGCCAAGCGACCCCGGCCGGGGATACGCAGTATTTT.

The rearrangement links TRBV29-1 to TRBJ1-2; D gene unclear. The CDR3 contains 13 residues. V was trimmed by 5 bases and J by 6 bases, leaving 16 bases between them. Per germline, CDR1 SQVTM and CDR2 ANQGSEA. The CDR3 DNA reads TGCAGCGTTCAAAGGATGGCAGCTGATGGCTACACCTTC. Residues: CSVQRMAADGYTF.

The chain joins TRBV6-7 to TRBJ1-2; possible D gene TRBD1, 5 bases. TRBV6-7 is known as an ORF, though its function is uncertain. Trimming removed 5 bases at V and 2 bases at J, with 15 bases between. The CDR3 totals 15 residues. Here the CDR3 DNA reads TGTGCCAGCAGTGAAGCCCTCAGGGTAAACTATGGCTACACCTTC. Amino acid sequence: CASSEALRVNYGYTF.

The chain carries TRBV6-5 and TRBJ2-2, with 13 bases fitting TRBD2. The V segment lost 4 bases and the J segment 5 bases; nucleotides outside the gene matches: 4. This CDR3 region has 16 residues. Germline CDR1 and CDR2: MNHEY and SVGAGI. The CDR3 sequence: CASSWTSGGITGELFF. CDR3 DNA sequence: TGTGCCAGCAGTTGGACTAGCGGGGGAATAACCGGGGAGCTGTTTTTT.

The V gene is TRBV29-1, the J gene TRBJ2-3, with 7 bases fitting TRBD2. CDR3 length: 16 residues. With 0 bases clipped from V and 3 bases from J, the junction kept 9 bases outside the gene matches. Per germline, CDR1 SQVTM and CDR2 ANQGSEA. In nucleotides, the CDR3 is TGCAGCGTTGAAGACCTGACACGGGGGGTTACAGATACGCAGTATTTT. Protein: CSVEDLTRGVTDTQYF.

The rearrangement joins TRBV30 to TRBJ1-2; D not resolved. The V end was cut by 0 bases, the J end by 5 bases, with 7 bases between. Germline CDR1 reads GTSNPN; CDR2 reads SVGIG (reference sequence). The CDR3 totals 12 residues. The CDR3 coding sequence is TGTGCCTGGAGTGTATTGGGTTATGGCTACACCTTC. This gives the protein CAWSVLGYGYTF.